Each of the 15 T cell receptor beta chains below was sequenced from the same sample in a study of CD8+CD57+ T cells in acquired aplastic anemia (dated by TCRdb to 2016 to 2018). Sequencer: Illumina HiSeq 2000. Profiling of TCR beta VDJ combinations and CDR3 sequences used genomic DNA as the template. Using fastp at Q25 and MiXCR, TCRdb reprocessed the public reads and kept productive beta chains. Entries are consolidated by CDR3 protein sequence, retaining the most common genes and DNA. The sample yields about 200,000 distinct CDR3 sequences; approximately 65% were counted once. About 60% of the sample rests with the top ten. The patients picked for sequencing were ones in whom flow cytometry had shown an expansion of CD8+CD57+ cells. Sequenced: sorted CD4+, CD8+, or CD8+CD57+ T cells (not recorded which) from PBMCs. Every receptor here comes from a human donor with aplastic anemia.

V and J are TRBV20-1 and TRBJ2-1, with 7 positions matching TRBD1. Looked up from germline, CDR1 is DFQATT and CDR2 is SNEGSKA (reference sequence). The CDR3 runs 14 residues. V shed 6 bases and J 7 bases; nucleotides not matched to a gene: 12. The CDR3, as DNA: TGCAGTGCGAATGATGACAGGGACCAAAATGAGCAGTTCTTC. Its translation: CSANDDRDQNEQFF.

CDR3 in DNA: TGTGCCAGCAGCCTCAGCCTGGGGGCGGGAACCTCAACTGGCTACACCTTC. Protein: CASSLSLGAGTSTGYTF. The chain is built from TRBV7-8 and TRBJ1-2; D may be TRBD1 (6 bases). CDR1 SGHVS and CDR2 FQNEAQ come from the germline V gene. V dropped 5 bases and J dropped 7 bases, with 26 bases sitting between them. CDR3 length: 17 amino acids.

The CDR3 DNA reads as TGTGCCAGTAGAGGGCGAGGCGGGACTTGGACAGATACGCAGTATTTT. It encodes CASRGRGGTWTDTQYF. V and J are TRBV19 and TRBJ2-3, with a tentative D call TRBD2 (6 bases). Germline V gene lookup returns CDR1 LNHDA and CDR2 SQIVND (reference sequence). There are 16 residues in the CDR3. V was shortened by 6 bases and J by 3 bases, with 19 bases between the two germline ends. Looking up the rest from reference TRBV19 and TRBJ2-3 gives the full variable domain: DGGITQSPKYLFRKEGQNVTLSCEQNLNHDAMYWYRQDPGQGLRLIYYSQIVNDFQKGDIAEGYSVSREKKESFPLTVTSAQKNPTAFYLCASRGRGGTWTDTQYFGPGTRLTVL.

The rearrangement joins TRBV5-5 to TRBJ2-7; 9 bases agree with TRBD2. Germline V CDR1 and CDR2: SGHKS, YYEKEE (reference sequence). CDR3 length: 13 amino acids. The trim removed 4 bases at V and 6 bases at J, leaving 5 bases unmatched. The CDR3 DNA follows: TGTGCCAGCAGCGCCGGACTAGCGTTCGAGCAGTACTTC. It codes for CASSAGLAFEQYF.

A word on this clonotype: A junction end diverges from the germline sequence, so it may reflect a read error. The rearrangement uses TRBV7-2 and TRBJ2-7; D is uncertain. Germline V gene sequence: CDR1 SGHTA, CDR2 FQGNSA. This CDR3 region has 13 residues. The CDR3 sequence: CASGLVRVNEQYF. CDR3 sequence (DNA): TGTGCCAGCGGCTTAGTCCGGGTCAACGAGCAGTACTTC.

This sequence joins TRBV6-1 and TRBJ1-5; D remains ambiguous. This CDR3 is 13 amino acids long. CDR1 is MNHNS, CDR2 SASEGT, per germline. V lost 5 bases, J lost 4 bases, and 9 bases lay in between. The CDR3 DNA reads as TGTGCCAGCAGTCCTCGGGGAAATCAGCCCCAGCATTTT. Protein: CASSPRGNQPQHF.

With regard to this clonotype: Germline is not matched at one junction end, which may reflect a read error. The gene calls are TRBV19 and TRBJ2-2; 8 nucleotides agree with TRBD2. Germline CDR1 reads LNHDA; CDR2 reads SQIVND (reference sequence). This CDR3 has 15 amino acids. The CDR3 nucleotides are TGTGCCAGTAACGACGGGAGGGCCCTCACCGGGGAGCCGTTTTTT. Its translation: CASNDGRALTGEPFF.

This chain joins TRBV7-9 and TRBJ1-1; a possible D gene is TRBD1 (5 bases). The CDR3 is 15 amino acids. With 3 bases removed from V and 3 bases from J, the gap between germline ends came to 14 bases. In germline, CDR1 is SEHNR, CDR2 FQNEAQ (reference sequence). The CDR3 sequence: CASSFSRDYHTEAFF. The DNA for the CDR3 is TGTGCCAGCAGCTTCTCTCGGGACTACCACACTGAAGCTTTCTTT.

This chain connects TRBV2 to TRBJ1-1, with 7 bases lining up with TRBD1. The CDR3 loop spans 16 amino acids. Germline CDR1 reads SNHLY; CDR2 reads FYNNEI. Losses at the gene ends were 1 base for V and 8 bases for J; bases not matched to a gene: 13. The CDR3 bases are TGTGCCAGCAGTGAAGAATCGGGCGTAGGGGGCGCGGAAGCTTTCTTT. This gives the protein CASSEESGVGGAEAFF.

This clonotype has only a few counts. The chain employs TRBV20-1 and TRBJ2-1; no clear D. In germline, CDR1 is DFQATT, CDR2 SNEGSKA (reference sequence). Trimming took off 1 base at V and 7 bases at J, with 11 bases between the two ends. This CDR3 is built from 13 residues. The DNA for the CDR3 is TGCAGTGCTAGAGTTCCGCCCGCAAATGAGCAGTTCTTC. Its protein is CSARVPPANEQFF.

V usage is TRBV4-2 and J usage is TRBJ2-6; D is unclear. The germline gives CDR1 LGHNA, CDR2 YNFKEQ. V was clipped by 0 bases and J by 1 base, with 10 bases between them. CDR3 length: 17 residues. DNA for the CDR3: TGTGCCAGCAGCCAAGACAGTCGGAATTCTGGGGCCAACGTCCTGACTTTC. It translates to CASSQDSRNSGANVLTF.

In DNA form, the CDR3 reads TGTGCCAGCAGCTCCCTAACAGGGCAGCAGTATTTT. Amino acids: CASSSLTGQQYF. The rearrangement links TRBV7-2 to TRBJ2-3, with D maybe TRBD1 (6 bases). This CDR3 spans 12 amino acids. Per germline, CDR1 SGHTA and CDR2 FQGNSA. V dropped 4 bases and J dropped 11 bases, with 13 bases sitting between them.

The V gene is TRBV7-3, the J gene TRBJ2-5; TRBD1 matches at 7 bases. The CDR3 totals 16 residues. Germline loops: CDR1 SGHTA, CDR2 FQGTGA. Germline trimming cut 6 bases from V and 2 bases from J; bases unmatched to any gene: 12. CDR3 coding DNA: TGTGCCAGCAGTCAACACCGGACAGGACCACAAGAGACCCAGTACTTC. Its translation is CASSQHRTGPQETQYF.

The CDR3 here is CASSLAATGGRETQYF. The CDR3, as DNA: TGCGCCAGCAGCTTGGCAGCCACAGGGGGCAGAGAGACCCAGTACTTC. This chain connects TRBV5-1 to TRBJ2-5, with 9 bases lining up with TRBD1. Germline loops: CDR1 SGHRS, CDR2 YFSETQ. This CDR3 contains 16 residues. V gave up 0 bases and J gave up 4 bases; unmatched junction bases: 7.

This clonotype is a singleton in its sample. The J gene is TRBJ2-3, the V gene TRBV9; 7 positions match TRBD1. The junction had 9 bases not matched to a gene; V was cut back by 0 bases and J by 2 bases. Germline CDR1 SGDLS, CDR2 YYNGEE. There are 17 residues in the CDR3. CDR3 residues: CASSVASGTEPTDTQYF. CDR3 DNA sequence: TGTGCCAGCAGCGTAGCCTCAGGGACAGAGCCCACAGATACGCAGTATTTT.